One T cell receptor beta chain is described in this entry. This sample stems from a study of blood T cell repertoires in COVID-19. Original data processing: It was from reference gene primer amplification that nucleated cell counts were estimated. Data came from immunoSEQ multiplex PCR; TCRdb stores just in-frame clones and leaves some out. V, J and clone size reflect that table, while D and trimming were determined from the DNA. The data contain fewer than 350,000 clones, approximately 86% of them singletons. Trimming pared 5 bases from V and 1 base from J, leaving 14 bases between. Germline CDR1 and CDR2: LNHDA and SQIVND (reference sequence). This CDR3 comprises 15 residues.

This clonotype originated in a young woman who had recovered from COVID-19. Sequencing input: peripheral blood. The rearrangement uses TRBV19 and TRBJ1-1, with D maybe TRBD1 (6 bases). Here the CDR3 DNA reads TGTGCCAGTAGTTCGCCAGGGGAGGGGAACACTGAAGCTTTCTTT. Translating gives CASSSPGEGNTEAFF. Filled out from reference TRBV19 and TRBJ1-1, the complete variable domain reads DGGITQSPKYLFRKEGQNVTLSCEQNLNHDAMYWYRQDPGQGLRLIYYSQIVNDFQKGDIAEGYSVSREKKESFPLTVTSAQKNPTAFYLCASSSPGEGNTEAFFGQGTRLTVV.